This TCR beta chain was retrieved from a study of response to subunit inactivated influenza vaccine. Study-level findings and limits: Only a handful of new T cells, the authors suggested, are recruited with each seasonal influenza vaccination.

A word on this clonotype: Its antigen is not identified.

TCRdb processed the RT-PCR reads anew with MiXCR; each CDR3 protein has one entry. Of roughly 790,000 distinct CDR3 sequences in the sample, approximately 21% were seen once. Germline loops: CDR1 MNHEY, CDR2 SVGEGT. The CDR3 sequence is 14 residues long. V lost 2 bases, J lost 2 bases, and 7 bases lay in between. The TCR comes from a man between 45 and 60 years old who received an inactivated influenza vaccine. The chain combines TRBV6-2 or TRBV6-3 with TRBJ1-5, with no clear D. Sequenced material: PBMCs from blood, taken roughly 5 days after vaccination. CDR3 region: CASSYRVGNQPQHF. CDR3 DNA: TGTGCCAGCAGTTACAGGGTCGGCAATCAGCCCCAGCATTTT.